This TCR beta chain emerged from a study of cytomegalovirus exposure and HLA in healthy donors. Across the study: There were roughly 110 million unique TCR beta sequences, drawn from 150 million to 200 million T cells, in an earlier analysis. General study points: V- and J-gene trimming in TCR beta was tied to a missense DCLRE1C variant by an analysis performed later.

PCR employed 60 Vbeta and 13 Jbeta primers. TCRdb keeps only in-frame clones here, not all; method: immunoSEQ multiplex PCR. The table includes approximately 150,000 clones, 88% detected once. Germline CDR1 and CDR2: SGHNT and YENEEA. The CDR3 loop spans 14 amino acids. V was clipped by 1 base and J by 5 bases, with 12 bases between them. Worth noting for this clone: Antigen unknown.

Sequenced sample: PBMCs. This chain uses TRBV11-3 with TRBJ2-7, with D perhaps matching TRBD2 (5 bases). The receptor's source is a middle-aged woman in good health and CMV-seronegative. In DNA form, the CDR3 reads TGTGCCAGCAGCTTAGGATGGTCGCGGGACGAGCAGTACTTC. Translating it yields CASSLGWSRDEQYF.